The text below deals with one TCR beta chain. The iRepertoire nested amplicon-rescue multiplex PCR amplified TCR alpha and beta CDR3s from RNA. TCRdb recomputed calls from the multiplex PCR reads with MiXCR, one row per CDR3 protein. The data show fewer than 500,000 distinct CDR3 sequences, 41% seen once. This record belongs to a study of glioma-infiltrating T cells. Study as a whole: Glioma patients had dexamethasone for six or fewer days before surgery.

The TCR comes from a human donor with low-grade glioma or glioblastoma, undergoing nonglioma brain surgery, or in good health (not recorded which). The sequenced material came from glioma tissue, nonneoplastic brain tissue, or PBMCs (not recorded which).

CDR3: CSATSGTGGADTEAFF. The CDR3 coding sequence is TGCAGTGCAACGTCCGGGACAGGGGGGGCGGACACTGAAGCTTTCTTT. The chain is built from TRBV20-1 and TRBJ1-1; 11 nucleotides line up with TRBD1. Losses at the gene ends were 6 bases for V and 3 bases for J; bases not matched to a gene: 12. CDR1 is DFQATT and CDR2 is SNEGSKA in the germline V gene (reference sequence). The CDR3 contains 16 residues.